The entry below gives a single T cell receptor (beta chain) sequence along with its context. At one end the junction does not follow the germline gene, possibly because of a read error. Sequenced by immunoSEQ multiplex PCR; TCRdb stores in-frame clones only, minus some. Of about 270,000 clones detected, approximately 90% appear once; the ten largest clones hold 2.8%. The data were taken from a study of blood T cell repertoires in COVID-19. The CDR3 has 16 amino acids. The germline V gene encodes CDR1 LGHNT and CDR2 FRNRAP. Recruits, aged about 18 to 95 years, lived in about two dozen US areas. Sequenced sample: PBMCs or T cells enriched from blood (not recorded which). The gene calls are TRBV12-5 and TRBJ2-7, with 12 bases fitting TRBD2. The clonotype was recovered from a man between 35 and 55 years old who had been exposed to COVID-19. CDR3 coding DNA: TGTGCTAGTGGGGCCGGAACTAGCGGGGGGTCCTCCGAGCAGTACTTC. This gives the protein CASGAGTSGGSSEQYF.